A single T cell receptor beta chain is shown here with its context. Its antigen is as yet unknown. 5' RACE that incorporated UMI labels was used to prepare the TRB cDNA libraries. Using the 5' RACE reads, TCRdb records one entry per CDR3 protein without DNA. The listing records tens of thousands of distinct CDR3 sequences. The data were taken from a study of CXCR3-negative and CXCR3-positive naive CD8 T cells. Whole-study findings and limits: Fresh PBMCs went into most assays, and CXCR3 expression partly declined after cryopreservation. Higher TRB CDR3 hydrophobicity marked CXCR3-positive naive cells relative to CXCR3-negative naive cells. Between one naive subset and the other, surface CD5 was comparable, and TCR strength was inferred from TRB CDR3 properties.

Naive CD8+ T cells had a CD45RO-CCR7+CD27+CD95- phenotype. CDR3 size: 16 residues. The germline CDR1 and CDR2 sequences are SQVTM and ANQGSEA. The genes are TRBV29-1 and TRBJ2-7; TCRdb's D call of TRBD2 is untestable without DNA. This receptor was identified in a human donor in good health. Some clones in this sample may be carry-over from other donors' samples. Input material: naive CXCR3+ CD8+ T cells from blood. Subset denoted: CD45RO-CCR7+CD27+CD95- naive CD8+ T cells expressing CXCR3 (TNR3+). This chain's CDR3 is CSVSAASSSSSYEQYF.